These 20 T cell receptor beta chains share one sample of origin, sequenced in a study of Ad26.COV2.S vaccination and SARS-CoV-2 variants. Treatment denoted: roughly 19 received Ad26.COV2.S at low or high dose, single or two shots; several received placebo; per-sample allocation not given. All samples were drawn on day 63, counting from the first vaccine or placebo injection. Sequencing used immunoSEQ multiplex PCR; TCRdb keeps in-frame clones, though not all of them. The profile covers about 420,000 clones, with roughly 90% appearing a single time and about 3.6% taken by the ten largest. This specimen consisted of peripheral blood, obtained in a trial of Ad26.COV2.S vaccine versus placebo. The receptors shown here come from a person aged 18 to 59 who received the Ad26.COV2.S COVID-19 vaccine or a placebo.

V usage is TRBV15 and J usage is TRBJ1-2; D remains unclear. Germline CDR1 is LNHNV and CDR2 is YYDKDF (reference sequence). V shed 2 bases and J shed 1 base, with 11 bases lying between them. The CDR3 has 15 residues. CDR3 DNA: TGTGCCACCAGCAGAACGAACTATGATAACTATGGCTACACCTTC. As protein: CATSRTNYDNYGYTF.

The CDR3 is CASSYYRQYTEAFF. The CDR3 DNA reads as TGTGCCAGCAGCTACTACCGACAGTACACTGAAGCTTTCTTT. The chain carries TRBV7-2 and TRBJ1-1, with D perhaps TRBD1 (5 bases). The germline CDR1 and CDR2 sequences are SGHTA and FQGNSA. This CDR3 region has 14 residues. V was clipped by 4 bases and J by 3 bases, with 12 bases between them.

V gene TRBV7-2 combines with J gene TRBJ1-1; a possible D gene is TRBD1 (6 bases). V was cut by 4 bases and J by 5 bases, with 20 bases left in between. The germline V gene encodes CDR1 SGHTA and CDR2 FQGNSA. The CDR3 is 16 amino acids. The CDR3: CASSSMTAGHGTEAFF. The CDR3 DNA reads as TGTGCCAGCAGCTCCATGACAGCGGGACATGGGACTGAAGCTTTCTTT. The complete variable domain, with remaining parts taken from reference TRBV7-2 and TRBJ1-1, reads GAGVSQSPSNKVTEKGKDVELRCDPISGHTALYWYRQSLGQGLEFLIYFQGNSAPDKSGLPSDRFSAERTGGSVSTLTIQRTQQEDSAVYLCASSSMTAGHGTEAFFGQGTRLTVV.

CDR3 loop: CASRNSNQPQHF. As DNA, the CDR3 is TGTGCCAGCAGAAATAGCAATCAGCCCCAGCATTTT. The genes are TRBV12-3 or TRBV12-4 and TRBJ1-5; D unresolved. The germline V and J ends were trimmed by 6 bases and 0 bases, with 3 bases remaining between them. There are 12 residues in the CDR3.

The J gene is TRBJ2-7, the V gene TRBV7-8, with D perhaps TRBD1 or TRBD2 (5 bases each). The V gene lost 1 base and the J gene lost 7 bases, with 14 bases spanning the gap. Germline V lookup: CDR1 SGHVS, CDR2 FQNEAQ. The CDR3 is made up of 14 amino acids. CDR3: CASSLGTSEEEQYF. Here the CDR3 DNA reads TGTGCCAGCAGCTTAGGGACATCGGAGGAGGAGCAGTACTTC.

V gene TRBV7-9 combines with J gene TRBJ2-5; D might be TRBD1 or TRBD2, each matching 6 bases. V was pared by 5 bases and J by 5 bases, with 18 bases between. The CDR3 extends over 15 amino acids. CDR1 is SEHNR, CDR2 FQNEAQ, per germline (reference sequence). The CDR3 nucleotides are TGTGCCAGCAGCGGACAGACGGGGCGGGGCGAGACCCAGTACTTC. Translating it yields CASSGQTGRGETQYF.

This clone was seen once. The V call is TRBV5-1, the J call TRBJ2-1, with 14 nucleotides matching TRBD2. The CDR3 totals 15 residues. V gave up 0 bases and J gave up 7 bases; unmatched junction bases: 0. Germline V gene data show CDR1 as SGHRS and CDR2 as YFSETQ. In DNA, the CDR3 is TGCGCCAGCAGCTTGGGACTAGCGGGGGGGAATGAGCAGTTCTTC. Encoded protein: CASSLGLAGGNEQFF.

This clone was counted a few times. The chain links TRBV4-1 to TRBJ1-4, with TRBD1 matching over 11 bases. This CDR3 contains 16 residues. Trimming took 0 bases from V and 8 from J; bases not matched to a gene: 5. Germline V gene lookup returns CDR1 MGHRA and CDR2 YSYEKL. CDR3 sequence (DNA): TGCGCCAGCAGCCAAGAGGAGGGACAGGGGGTGGAAAAACTGTTTTTT. Translating it yields CASSQEEGQGVEKLFF.

The V gene is TRBV4-1, the J gene TRBJ2-1; no clear D gene. Between the trimmed V and J ends, which lost 1 base and 8 bases, there was a span of 9 bases. The CDR3 length is 13 residues. CDR1 MGHRA and CDR2 YSYEKL come from the germline V gene. CDR3 loop: CASSQVEGYEQFF. CDR3 nucleotides: TGCGCCAGCAGCCAAGTTGAAGGCTATGAGCAGTTCTTC.

V usage is TRBV4-3 and J usage is TRBJ2-7; D might be TRBD1 or TRBD2, each matching 6 bases. Germline lookup yields CDR1 LGHNA and CDR2 YSLEER. Trimming removed 0 bases from V and 0 bases from J, with 9 bases in between. The CDR3 length is 15 residues. This chain's CDR3 is CASSQDGGPSYEQYF. CDR3 bases: TGCGCCAGCAGCCAAGATGGGGGGCCCTCCTACGAGCAGTACTTC.

The V and J genes are TRBV19 and TRBJ1-5, with D possibly matching TRBD1 (6 bases). Looked up from germline, CDR1 is LNHDA and CDR2 is SQIVND (reference sequence). This CDR3 has 19 amino acids. Deletions cut 0 bases from V and 4 bases from J, with 22 bases between. Written as DNA, the CDR3 is TGTGCCAGTAGTATAGACCCCTCGAGGGGGACTCTGAAAAATCAGCCCCAGCATTTT. Its protein is CASSIDPSRGTLKNQPQHF.

The chain combines TRBV7-2 with TRBJ2-7; no definite D call. The germline V gene encodes CDR1 SGHTA and CDR2 FQGNSA. The V end was cut by 0 bases, the J end by 3 bases, with 15 bases between. The CDR3 totals 16 residues. The CDR3 nucleotides read TGTGCCAGCAGCTTAGCCTTCCGGGCCCTAGACTACGAGCAGTACTTC. Translating it yields CASSLAFRALDYEQYF.

This clone has a handful of counts. The chain carries TRBV2 and TRBJ2-2; D might be TRBD1 (6 bases). CDR3 length equals 12 residues. V was cut by 10 bases and J by 6 bases, with 12 bases left in between. Germline assignment: CDR1 SNHLY and CDR2 FYNNEI. The CDR3 is CATNRVAGELFF. CDR3 nucleotide sequence: TGTGCCACCAACAGGGTTGCCGGGGAGCTGTTTTTT.

The chain carries TRBV6-4 and TRBJ2-4, with D possibly called TRBD1 or TRBD2 (6 bases each). Germline CDR1 and CDR2: MRHNA and SNTAGT. Trimming cost V 2 bases and J 1 base, with 24 bases left between them. The CDR3 covers 20 residues. This CDR3 is CASSDPWGADTPYAKNIQYF. The CDR3 region has the DNA TGTGCCAGCAGTGACCCCTGGGGGGCGGACACCCCCTATGCCAAAAACATTCAGTACTTC.

V and J are TRBV24-1 and TRBJ2-1; possibly TRBD1 for D (6 bases). Germline CDR1 KGHDR, CDR2 SFDVKD. The CDR3 spans 13 residues. V gave up 3 bases and J gave up 10 bases, with 12 bases separating them. The DNA of the CDR3 is TGTGCCACCAGTGATCCTGACAGGCCAGAGCAGTTCTTC. This gives the protein CATSDPDRPEQFF.

This sequence joins TRBV4-2 and TRBJ2-6, with D maybe TRBD2 (7 bases). Deletions cut 4 bases from V and 0 bases from J, with 16 bases between. The germline V gene has CDR1 LGHNA and CDR2 YNFKEQ. The CDR3 runs to 18 residues. The CDR3 DNA sequence: TGTGCCAGCAGCCCTAGGGGGGGGGCCACCTCTGGGGCCAACGTCCTGACTTTC. Protein product: CASSPRGGATSGANVLTF.

The V and J genes are TRBV14 and TRBJ2-3; D might be TRBD1 or TRBD2, each matching 5 bases. Germline V CDR1 and CDR2: SGHDN, FVKESK. This CDR3 spans 13 amino acids. Trimming removed 3 bases from V and 8 bases from J, with 12 bases in between. For the CDR3, the DNA is TGTGCCAGCAGCCAGATTGGGGCGGGTACGCAGTATTTT. Its translation is CASSQIGAGTQYF.

The chain uses TRBV6-2 or TRBV6-3 and TRBJ1-5; maybe TRBD1 (5 bases). This CDR3 is built from 15 residues. Germline values: CDR1 MNHEY, CDR2 SVGEGT. V was cut by 5 bases and J by 6 bases, with 17 bases left in between. The CDR3 region has the DNA TGTGCCAGCAGTCGGCGGGGACCCTCCACTCAGCCCCAGCATTTT. Its translation is CASSRRGPSTQPQHF.

The chain recombines TRBV28 with TRBJ2-7; TRBD1 matches 12 bases. Germline CDR1 and CDR2: MDHEN and SYDVKM. Losses at the gene ends were 6 bases for V and 5 bases for J; bases not matched to a gene: 5. CDR3 length equals 14 residues. CDR3 sequence (DNA): TGTGCCAGCAGCCCGGGACAGGGGGCTGACGAGCAGTACTTC. This encodes CASSPGQGADEQYF.

The count of this clone is one. The V gene is TRBV6-5, the J gene TRBJ2-6; no clear D. CDR1 and CDR2 from the germline V gene are MNHEY and SVGAGI. Between the trimmed V and J ends, which lost 6 bases and 4 bases, there was a span of 7 bases. CDR3 length: 13 amino acids. This CDR3 reads CASRSWGANVLTF. The CDR3 DNA is TGTGCCAGCAGAAGTTGGGGGGCCAACGTCCTGACTTTC.